Shown below are 8 T cell receptor beta chains from a single sample sequenced in a study of OX40 agonist ivuxolimab in advanced cancers. Libraries were prepared by immunoSEQ multiplex PCR; TCRdb keeps only in-frame clonotypes and omits some of them. The sample records roughly 60,000 clones, 80% to 90% being singletons. Sequences were derived from CD4+ or CD8+ T cells sorted from blood, sampled in a trial of the OX40 agonist ivuxolimab. The receptors come from an adult with an advanced solid tumor such as melanoma, head and neck, liver or kidney cancer.

This clone turned up a few times. V gene TRBV19 combines with J gene TRBJ1-5, with D unresolved. The CDR3 extends over 14 amino acids. Trimming left V 0 bases short and J 7 bases short, with 10 bases between. Germline values: CDR1 LNHDA, CDR2 SQIVND (reference sequence). CDR3 region: CASSIDNLAQPQHF. DNA of the CDR3: TGTGCCAGTAGTATAGATAATTTGGCGCAGCCCCAGCATTTT.

A remark on this clone: Mismatch with germline at one junction end may stem from a read error. This chain uses TRBV14 with TRBJ2-7; the D is unclear. Germline V CDR1 and CDR2: SGHDN, FVKESK. The CDR3 spans 12 residues. Here the CDR3 DNA reads TGTGCCAGCAGCCAAGTTTCCTTCGAGCAGTACTTC. Translated: CASSQVSFEQYF. Full variable domain (missing parts from reference TRBV14 and TRBJ2-7): EAGVTQFPSHSVIEKGQTVTLRCDPISGHDNLYWYRRVMGKEIKFLLHFVKESKQDESGMPNNRFLAERTGGTYSTLKVQPAELEDSGVYFCASSQVSFEQYFGPGTRLTVT.

The CDR3 reads CAWSVGLAGDNEQFF. The CDR3 DNA is TGTGCCTGGAGTGTCGGACTAGCGGGGGACAATGAGCAGTTCTTC. The chain has TRBV30 and TRBJ2-1; the match to TRBD2 covers 13 bases. J was trimmed by 5 bases and V by 0 bases; bases with no gene match: 1. Germline-derived CDR1 and CDR2 are GTSNPN and SVGIG (reference sequence). The CDR3 sequence is 15 residues long.

The chain is built from TRBV9 and TRBJ2-6; D remains ambiguous. V was shortened by 0 bases and J by 4 bases, with 5 bases between the two germline ends. The CDR3 has 14 residues. Germline assignment: CDR1 SGDLS and CDR2 YYNGEE. The CDR3 region is CASSVGSGANVLTF. The DNA for the CDR3 is TGTGCCAGCAGCGTAGGTTCCGGGGCCAACGTCCTGACTTTC.

The V call is TRBV11-3, the J call TRBJ2-5; D unresolved. V was trimmed by 7 bases and J by 2 bases, leaving 17 bases between them. The CDR3 spans 15 residues. Germline CDR1 is SGHNT and CDR2 is YENEEA. CDR3 nucleotide sequence: TGTGCCAGCATGGGTAGGAGAAATTCACAAGAGACCCAGTACTTC. It translates to CASMGRRNSQETQYF.

The V gene is TRBV6-1, the J gene TRBJ2-5; no definite D call. CDR3 length equals 15 residues. CDR1 MNHNS and CDR2 SASEGT come from the germline V gene. V was clipped by 7 bases and J by 5 bases, with 20 bases between them. The CDR3 bases are TGTGCCAGCACCCGGAAATGGCAGGAACGTGAGACCCAGTACTTC. The encoded protein is CASTRKWQERETQYF.

In this sample, this clone turned up once. V usage is TRBV28 and J usage is TRBJ2-7; weak D call: TRBD2 (7 bases). The CDR3 extends over 15 amino acids. Between the trimmed V and J ends, which lost 6 bases and 3 bases, there was a span of 18 bases. The germline gives CDR1 MDHEN, CDR2 SYDVKM. The CDR3 region is CASRGARGTHYEQYF. The CDR3 bases are TGTGCCAGCAGGGGGGCGCGGGGGACACACTACGAGCAGTACTTC. Full variable domain (outside the CDR3, taken from reference TRBV28 and TRBJ2-7): DVKVTQSSRYLVKRTGEKVFLECVQDMDHENMFWYRQDPGLGLRLIYFSYDVKMKEKGDIPEGYSVSREKKERFSLILESASTNQTSMYLCASRGARGTHYEQYFGPGTRLTVT.

V is TRBV19 and J is TRBJ1-2; tentative D call: TRBD1 (6 bases). The CDR3 spans 12 residues. The germline CDR1 and CDR2 sequences are LNHDA and SQIVND (reference sequence). V was trimmed by 3 bases and J by 7 bases, leaving 9 bases between them. The CDR3 region has the DNA TGTGCCAGTAGTATTTCAGGGGTTGGCTACACCTTC. Protein: CASSISGVGYTF.